The 24 T cell receptor beta chains listed next were all sequenced from one sample in a study of OX40 agonist ivuxolimab in advanced cancers. Produced via immunoSEQ multiplex PCR; TCRdb's table is partial and in-frame only. The repertoire holds some 71,000 clones, with roughly 80% as singletons. Material: CD4+ or CD8+ T cells sorted from blood, obtained in a trial of the OX40 agonist ivuxolimab. These receptors were obtained from an adult with an advanced solid tumor such as melanoma, head and neck, liver or kidney cancer.

This clone was seen just once. The rearrangement links TRBV7-2 to TRBJ2-7; TRBD2 aligns across 13 bases. This CDR3 contains 15 residues. CDR1 and CDR2 (germline): SGHTA, FQGNSA. The V and J ends lost 4 bases and 3 bases, in that order; junction bases with no gene match: 3. Here the CDR3 DNA reads TGTGCCAGCAGCTCCGGACTAGCGGGAGTCTACGAGCAGTACTTC. It codes for CASSSGLAGVYEQYF.

The genes are TRBV11-2 and TRBJ2-2; D gene unclear. The CDR3 length is 16 residues. Germline V gene sequence: CDR1 SGHAT, CDR2 FQNNGV. V lost 2 bases and J 1 base, leaving 11 bases between the germline ends. In DNA, the CDR3 is TGTGCCAGCAGCTTAATTGGATCCAGGAACACCGGGGAGCTGTTTTTT. Amino acids: CASSLIGSRNTGELFF.

The chain carries TRBV6-5 and TRBJ2-1; TRBD2 is a possible D gene (7 bases). Trimming removed 2 bases from V and 14 bases from J, with 16 bases in between. Looked up from germline, CDR1 is MNHEY and CDR2 is SVGAGI. This CDR3 contains 13 residues. The CDR3 DNA sequence: TGTGCCAGCAGTTACGCCCAAAAAGGGGGGGAGTTCTTC. Encoded protein: CASSYAQKGGEFF.

This chain uses TRBV30 with TRBJ2-7; D may be TRBD1 (6 bases). Per germline, CDR1 GTSNPN and CDR2 SVGIG (reference sequence). The CDR3 extends over 13 amino acids. The V end lost 5 bases, the J end lost 2 bases, and 13 bases lay between the germline ends. CDR3 protein: CAWSWAGAYEQYF. Here the CDR3 DNA reads TGTGCCTGGTCCTGGGCAGGGGCCTACGAGCAGTACTTC.

Only one count was recorded for this clone. This chain uses TRBV7-9 with TRBJ1-1; 8 positions match TRBD1. The CDR3 is 14 amino acids. With V trimmed by 3 bases and J by 5 bases, 5 bases remained unmatched. Per germline, CDR1 SEHNR and CDR2 FQNEAQ (reference sequence). The CDR3 DNA reads TGTGCCAGCAGCTTTACCACAGGGGGTACTGAAGCTTTCTTT. Protein sequence: CASSFTTGGTEAFF.

This clone was seen only a few times. The chain combines TRBV30 with TRBJ1-2; 7 bases line up with TRBD1. The V gene's germline CDR1 is GTSNPN and CDR2 SVGIG (reference sequence). This CDR3 comprises 12 residues. V lost 0 bases and J lost 7; bases outside the gene matches: 2. This chain's CDR3 is CAWSVQGPGYTF. In DNA form, the CDR3 reads TGTGCCTGGAGTGTACAGGGGCCTGGCTACACCTTC.

The CDR3: CASSFEPSSSGVGGANVLTF. The CDR3 bases are TGTGCCAGCAGCTTCGAACCTAGCTCCTCAGGGGTTGGTGGGGCCAACGTCCTGACTTTC. The chain uses TRBV5-5 and TRBJ2-6; D is possibly TRBD1 (6 bases). V was cut by 2 bases and J by 3 bases, with 24 bases left in between. This CDR3 contains 20 residues. The germline gives CDR1 SGHKS, CDR2 YYEKEE (reference sequence). The full variable domain, rest sourced from reference TRBV5-5 and TRBJ2-6, is DAGVTQSPTHLIKTRGQQVTLRCSPISGHKSVSWYQQVLGQGPQFIFQYYEKEERGRGNFPDRFSARQFPNYSSELNVNALLLGDSALYLCASSFEPSSSGVGGANVLTFGAGSRLTVL.

The J gene is TRBJ1-4, the V gene TRBV6-6; 7 nucleotides line up with TRBD1. Germline trimming cut 7 bases from V and 0 bases from J; bases unmatched to any gene: 8. Germline loops: CDR1 MNHNY, CDR2 SVGAGI (reference sequence). The CDR3 has 16 residues. The chain's CDR3 is CASKLPGQSTNEKLFF. The CDR3, as DNA: TGTGCCAGCAAACTCCCGGGACAGTCAACTAATGAAAAACTGTTTTTT.

V gene TRBV2 combines with J gene TRBJ1-1; D unclear. Trimming cost V 4 bases and J 0 bases, with 6 bases left between them. This CDR3 contains 13 residues. Germline lookup yields CDR1 SNHLY and CDR2 FYNNEI. This CDR3 reads CASSAVLNTEAFF. CDR3 DNA sequence: TGTGCCAGCAGTGCTGTCTTGAACACTGAAGCTTTCTTT.

The V and J genes are TRBV2 and TRBJ1-2; 7 bases are a match to TRBD1. Germline lookup yields CDR1 SNHLY and CDR2 FYNNEI. CDR3 length: 13 residues. J gave up 6 bases and V 6 bases, and 7 bases lay outside the gene matches. CDR3 in amino acids: CASSAQGFDGYTF. The CDR3 DNA reads as TGTGCCAGCAGCGCACAGGGGTTCGATGGCTACACCTTC.

V gene TRBV7-2 combines with J gene TRBJ2-2; 7 bases line up with TRBD1. From germline, CDR1 is SGHTA and CDR2 FQGNSA. V shed 5 bases, J shed 0 bases, and the junction held 9 bases outside the gene matches. CDR3 length: 17 residues. DNA for the CDR3: TGTGCCAGCAGCCGGATCCGACAGGGCCCGAACACCGGGGAGCTGTTTTTT. Amino acid sequence: CASSRIRQGPNTGELFF.

This rearrangement joins TRBV7-3 to TRBJ1-2; 7 nucleotides align to TRBD1. Germline values: CDR1 SGHTA, CDR2 FQGTGA. The V and J ends lost 0 bases and 8 bases, in that order; junction bases with no gene match: 9. The length of the CDR3 is 15 residues. The chain's CDR3 is CASSLTETGLKGYTF. Here the CDR3 DNA reads TGTGCCAGCAGCTTAACCGAGACAGGGCTAAAGGGCTACACCTTC.

This clone was picked up one time. CDR3 bases: TGTGCCAGCAGCTTGGGCGGGAGTCCCTACAATGAGCAGTTCTTC. Its protein is CASSLGGSPYNEQFF. V is TRBV7-6 and J is TRBJ2-1; 7 positions match TRBD2. Trimming took 3 bases from V and 2 from J; bases not matched to a gene: 4. Germline CDR1 SGHVS, CDR2 FNYEAQ. The CDR3 loop spans 15 amino acids.

V gene TRBV7-9 combines with J gene TRBJ1-2; 9 bases line up with TRBD1. The CDR3 extends over 15 amino acids. With V trimmed by 5 bases and J by 8 bases, 12 bases remained unmatched. Germline assignment: CDR1 SEHNR and CDR2 FQNEAQ (reference sequence). CDR3 loop: CASSPRDRDAGGYTF. The CDR3 DNA reads TGTGCCAGCAGCCCCCGGGACAGGGACGCTGGGGGCTACACCTTC.

The V call is TRBV5-1, the J call TRBJ2-7; D unclear. V lost 0 bases, J lost 2 bases, and 6 bases lay in between. The V gene's germline CDR1 is SGHRS and CDR2 YFSETQ. The CDR3 contains 13 residues. The CDR3 nucleotides read TGCGCCAGCAGCTTGGGGTTCACCTACGAGCAGTACTTC. It translates to CASSLGFTYEQYF.

V usage is TRBV10-3 and J usage is TRBJ1-1; possible D gene TRBD1, 5 bases. Germline values: CDR1 ENHRY, CDR2 SYGVKD. The germline V and J ends were trimmed by 6 bases and 6 bases, with 17 bases remaining between them. The CDR3 extends over 14 amino acids. This CDR3 reads CAISQGRSSSEAFF. The CDR3 DNA sequence: TGTGCCATCAGCCAGGGTAGGAGCTCCTCTGAAGCTTTCTTT.

The V call is TRBV4-2, the J call TRBJ1-1; D ambiguous. This CDR3 has 14 amino acids. The germline V and J ends were trimmed by 0 bases and 0 bases, with 5 bases remaining between them. Germline values: CDR1 LGHNA, CDR2 YNFKEQ. The CDR3 is CASSQDALNTEAFF. The DNA of the CDR3 is TGTGCCAGCAGCCAAGACGCCTTGAACACTGAAGCTTTCTTT.

The CDR3 here is CASSPPGLAYEQFF. In DNA, the CDR3 is TGTGCCAGCAGTCCTCCGGGACTAGCGTATGAGCAGTTCTTC. The genes are TRBV7-3 and TRBJ2-1; 10 bases agree with TRBD2. This CDR3 is 14 amino acids long. V lost 6 bases, J lost 8 bases, and 7 bases stayed unmatched. Germline loops: CDR1 SGHTA, CDR2 FQGTGA.

The chain is built from TRBV10-1 and TRBJ1-2; the D is unclear. V was clipped by 5 bases and J by 4 bases, with 20 bases between them. CDR3 length equals 16 residues. Germline CDR1 reads WNHNN; CDR2 reads SYGVQD (reference sequence). The CDR3 reads CASSKCGSRKTYGYTF. CDR3 sequence (DNA): TGCGCCAGCAGTAAGTGTGGATCGCGAAAGACCTATGGCTACACCTTC.

This clone was found once. This sequence joins TRBV2 and TRBJ2-2; 11 bases fit TRBD2. Unmatched junction bases numbered 19, after V lost 10 bases and J lost 6 bases. CDR3 length: 18 residues. Germline-derived CDR1 and CDR2 are SNHLY and FYNNEI. This CDR3 reads CATAGRTSGPHGAGELFF. In DNA form, the CDR3 reads TGTGCCACCGCGGGCAGGACTAGCGGGCCCCATGGAGCCGGGGAGCTGTTTTTT.

V gene TRBV5-6 combines with J gene TRBJ2-5; no clear D. The CDR3 has 13 amino acids. V was cut by 0 bases and J by 3 bases, with 6 bases left in between. Germline CDR1 SGHDT, CDR2 YYEEEE. Here the CDR3 DNA reads TGTGCCAGCAGCTTGGGACCGGAAGAGACCCAGTACTTC. Its protein product is CASSLGPEETQYF.

This rearrangement joins TRBV29-1 to TRBJ1-1; tentative D call: TRBD1 (5 bases). V was trimmed by 4 bases and J by 1 base, leaving 10 bases between them. This CDR3 comprises 13 residues. Germline CDR1 SQVTM, CDR2 ANQGSEA. CDR3 in DNA: TGCAGCGTTGGGCGACAGCCGAACACTGAAGCTTTCTTT. Protein product: CSVGRQPNTEAFF.

V gene TRBV11-2 combines with J gene TRBJ1-1, with 9 bases identical to TRBD1. The CDR3 consists of 15 residues. Germline V CDR1 and CDR2: SGHAT, FQNNGV. With V trimmed by 3 bases and J by 5 bases, 7 bases remained unmatched. The CDR3: CASSFPRQGGTEAFF. CDR3 DNA: TGTGCCAGCAGCTTTCCTCGACAGGGGGGAACTGAAGCTTTCTTT.

J is TRBJ1-1 and V is TRBV5-6, with TRBD1 as a possible D gene (6 bases). This CDR3 comprises 13 residues. Looked up from germline, CDR1 is SGHDT and CDR2 is YYEEEE. Trimming pared 0 bases from V and 5 bases from J, leaving 8 bases between. The CDR3 sequence: CASSLDRETEAFF. DNA of the CDR3: TGTGCCAGCAGCTTGGACAGGGAAACTGAAGCTTTCTTT.